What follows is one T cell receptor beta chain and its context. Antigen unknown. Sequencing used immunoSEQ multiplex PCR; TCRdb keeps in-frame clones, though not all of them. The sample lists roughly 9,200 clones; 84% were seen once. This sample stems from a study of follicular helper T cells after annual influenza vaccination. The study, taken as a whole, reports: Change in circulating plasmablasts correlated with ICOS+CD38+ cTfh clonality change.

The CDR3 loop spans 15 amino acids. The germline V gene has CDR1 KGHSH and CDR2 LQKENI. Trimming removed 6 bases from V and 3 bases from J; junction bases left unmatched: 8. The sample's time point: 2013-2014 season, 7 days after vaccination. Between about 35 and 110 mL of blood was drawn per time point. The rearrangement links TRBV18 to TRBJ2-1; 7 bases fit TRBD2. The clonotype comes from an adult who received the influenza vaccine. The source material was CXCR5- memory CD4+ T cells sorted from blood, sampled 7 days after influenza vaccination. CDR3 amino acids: CASSPSAGIYNEQFF. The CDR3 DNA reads TGTGCCAGCTCCCCCTCAGCGGGAATCTACAATGAGCAGTTCTTC.